This entry concerns a single TCR beta chain. Its matching antigen is unknown. This sample is drawn from a study of graft-versus-host responses after intestinal transplantation. Study details: Following induction with anti-thymocyte globulin, all recipients were given tacrolimus and steroids for two to four years. Study findings and constraints: Circulating GvH clones peaking coincided with falling HvG clones soon after transplant. Across patients carrying graft-donor T cell macrochimerism, allografts held high graft-versus-host to host-versus-graft clonal ratios.

Sequenced by immunoSEQ multiplex PCR; TCRdb stores in-frame clones only, minus some. Of about 57,000 clones listed, about 90% are singletons. Germline CDR1 PRHDT, CDR2 FYEKMQ (reference sequence). This CDR3 region has 15 residues. The ends were cut back, 3 bases at V and 5 bases at J, with 13 bases in the middle. This material consisted of PBMCs, taken 26 days after transplant. This clonotype originated in a human patient who received an intestinal transplant, so some T cells may come from the graft donor. The V and J genes are TRBV13 and TRBJ2-2, with D possibly matching TRBD1 (6 bases). CDR3 nucleotides: TGTGCCAGCAGCTTGGACAGAGGAGGTACCGGGGAGCTGTTTTTT. Translated: CASSLDRGGTGELFF. The full variable domain, its missing parts supplied by reference TRBV13 and TRBJ2-2, is AAGVIQSPRHLIKEKRETATLKCYPIPRHDTVYWYQQGPGQDPQFLISFYEKMQSDKGSIPDRFSAQQFSDYHSELNMSSLELGDSALYFCASSLDRGGTGELFFGEGSRLTVL.